These 25 T cell receptor beta chains came from one sample sequenced in a study of PD-1 blockade in classical Hodgkin lymphoma. Every patient experienced relapse after autologous stem cell transplantation, and brentuximab vedotin exposure varied. The data were produced by immunoSEQ multiplex PCR, yet TCRdb's version contains in-frame clones alone and is incomplete. The sample contains almost 100,000 clones, about nine tenths of which appear only once. The specimen comprised peripheral blood mononuclear cells (PBMCs), sampled at baseline. These receptors all stem from a human donor with classical Hodgkin lymphoma.

The J gene is TRBJ1-4, the V gene TRBV5-6; 9 nucleotides align to TRBD1. CDR1 is SGHDT and CDR2 is YYEEEE in the germline V gene. The length of the CDR3 is 15 residues. The V and J ends lost 3 bases and 8 bases, in that order; junction bases with no gene match: 8. CDR3 amino acids: CASSSDRGRLEKLFF. The CDR3 DNA reads as TGTGCCAGCAGCTCGGACAGGGGAAGGCTAGAAAAACTGTTTTTT.

The chain has TRBV2 and TRBJ2-3, with 8 bases that match TRBD2. The V and J ends lost 6 bases and 4 bases, in that order; junction bases with no gene match: 9. The germline V gene has CDR1 SNHLY and CDR2 FYNNEI. The CDR3 spans 15 residues. The DNA for the CDR3 is TGTGCCAGCAGGAGCGGGAGAAGGGTCGCAGATACGCAGTATTTT. Protein product: CASRSGRRVADTQYF.

The chain has TRBV11-2 and TRBJ2-7, with 8 bases lining up with TRBD2. V was pared by 4 bases and J by 7 bases, with 15 bases of the junction left unmatched. Germline V gene sequence: CDR1 SGHAT, CDR2 FQNNGV. The CDR3 sequence is 16 residues long. The CDR3 sequence is CASSSLAAPNPWEQYF. DNA for the CDR3: TGTGCCAGCAGCTCACTAGCGGCCCCCAATCCATGGGAGCAGTACTTC.

V is TRBV7-2 and J is TRBJ1-4; TRBD1 aligns across 8 bases. The CDR3 is made up of 15 amino acids. Trimming removed 4 bases from V and 7 bases from J; junction bases left unmatched: 8. From germline, CDR1 is SGHTA and CDR2 FQGNSA. CDR3 nucleotides: TGTGCCAGCAGCTATCAGACAGGGGATAGTGAAAAACTGTTTTTT. It yields the protein CASSYQTGDSEKLFF.

The chain couples TRBV30 to TRBJ1-1, with D hard to call. Trimming stripped 0 bases from V and 2 bases from J, with 10 bases between. This CDR3 region has 14 residues. Germline CDR1 and CDR2: GTSNPN and SVGIG (reference sequence). The CDR3 nucleotides read TGTGCCTGGAGTGTAGGCCCTCCTAACACTGAAGCTTTCTTT. Amino acid sequence: CAWSVGPPNTEAFF.

V is TRBV27 and J is TRBJ2-3; D is uncertain. The V gene lost 0 bases and the J gene lost 6 bases, with 10 bases spanning the gap. Germline CDR1 reads MNHEY; CDR2 reads SMNVEV (reference sequence). The CDR3 length is 14 residues. Here the CDR3 reads CASSLSLLGDTQYF. The CDR3 DNA follows: TGTGCCAGCAGTTTATCCCTCTTGGGGGATACGCAGTATTTT.

In nucleotides, the CDR3 is TGTGCCTGGAGTGTACGGGCTAGCCCTGAAACAGATACGCAGTATTTT. Translation gives CAWSVRASPETDTQYF. The V and J genes are TRBV30 and TRBJ2-3; tentative D call: TRBD2 (5 bases). V lost 0 bases to trimming and J lost 3 bases, with 16 bases between them. Germline CDR1 reads GTSNPN; CDR2 reads SVGIG (reference sequence). The CDR3 covers 16 residues. The full variable domain, in which reference TRBV30 and TRBJ2-3 provide the parts outside the CDR3, is SQTIHQWPATLVQPVGSPLSLECTVEGTSNPNLYWYRQAAGRGLQLLFYSVGIGQISSEVPQNLSASRPQDRQFILSSKKLLLSDSGFYLCAWSVRASPETDTQYFGPGTRLTVL.

V gene TRBV29-1 combines with J gene TRBJ2-7, with a tentative D call TRBD2 (5 bases). Germline-derived CDR1 and CDR2 are SQVTM and ANQGSEA. V lost 5 bases and J lost 7, with 24 bases in between. The CDR3 runs to 15 residues. The CDR3 spells CSVSGVFGPTGEQYF. The CDR3 bases are TGCAGCGTTAGTGGTGTGTTCGGCCCGACGGGGGAGCAGTACTTC.

The chain joins TRBV4-1 to TRBJ2-1; tentatively, D is TRBD2 (6 bases). With 6 bases removed from V and 10 bases from J, the gap between germline ends came to 10 bases. The CDR3 is made up of 11 amino acids. Germline CDR1 is MGHRA and CDR2 is YSYEKL. The CDR3 DNA follows: TGCGCCAGCAGGGATGGGGGGGAGCAGTTCTTC. Its translation: CASRDGGEQFF.

The chain couples TRBV7-9 to TRBJ2-7; 12 nucleotides align to TRBD2. Losses at the gene ends were 3 bases for V and 2 bases for J; bases not matched to a gene: 5. This CDR3 has 16 amino acids. Per germline, CDR1 SEHNR and CDR2 FQNEAQ (reference sequence). CDR3 in DNA: TGTGCCAGCAGCTTGCGGACTAGCGGGACCCCCTACGAGCAGTACTTC. This gives the protein CASSLRTSGTPYEQYF.

The chain carries TRBV19 and TRBJ2-3; 9 nucleotides align to TRBD2. Germline values: CDR1 LNHDA, CDR2 SQIVND (reference sequence). After removal of 0 bases from V and 7 bases from J, the junction contained 14 bases not matched to a gene. This CDR3 is built from 18 residues. The CDR3 region has the DNA TGTGCCAGTAGTATAGATCCTCCGGGTAGCGGGAGTTTATATACGCAGTATTTT. Translating gives CASSIDPPGSGSLYTQYF. Together with reference TRBV19 and TRBJ2-3, the CDR3 gives the full variable domain: DGGITQSPKYLFRKEGQNVTLSCEQNLNHDAMYWYRQDPGQGLRLIYYSQIVNDFQKGDIAEGYSVSREKKESFPLTVTSAQKNPTAFYLCASSIDPPGSGSLYTQYFGPGTRLTVL.

The chain joins TRBV7-8 to TRBJ1-4, with a tentative D call TRBD1 (5 bases). The CDR3 spans 14 residues. V lost 8 bases and J 3 bases, leaving 13 bases between the germline ends. Germline-derived CDR1 and CDR2 are SGHVS and FQNEAQ. The CDR3 loop reads CASQGRGPNEKLFF. In DNA, the CDR3 is TGTGCCAGCCAGGGCCGGGGCCCTAATGAAAAACTGTTTTTT.

V usage is TRBV6-5 and J usage is TRBJ2-7; tentatively, D is TRBD2 (6 bases). The CDR3 sequence is 13 residues long. Germline CDR1 is MNHEY and CDR2 is SVGAGI. V was cut by 2 bases and J by 7 bases, with 12 bases left in between. The CDR3 DNA follows: TGTGCCAGCAGTTACGGGGCCGCGGGGGAGCAGTACTTC. It translates to CASSYGAAGEQYF.

A single count supports this clone. V is TRBV9 and J is TRBJ2-3, with TRBD1 matching over 9 bases. The germline gives CDR1 SGDLS, CDR2 YYNGEE. The V gene end was trimmed by 2 bases and the J gene end by 6 bases; junction bases not matched to a gene: 7. This CDR3 region has 15 residues. CDR3 in DNA: TGTGCCAGCAGCGTCACCGGACAGGGGTACGATACGCAGTATTTT. This codes for CASSVTGQGYDTQYF.

The rearrangement joins TRBV13 to TRBJ2-5; 7 nucleotides agree with TRBD2. The ends lost 4 bases at V and 5 bases at J; junction bases unmatched: 4. In germline, CDR1 is PRHDT, CDR2 FYEKMQ (reference sequence). The CDR3 is 13 amino acids. The CDR3 here is CASSWSGAETQYF. The CDR3 DNA is TGTGCCAGCAGCTGGAGCGGGGCGGAGACCCAGTACTTC. The entire variable domain, with the rest obtained from reference TRBV13 and TRBJ2-5, is as follows: AAGVIQSPRHLIKEKRETATLKCYPIPRHDTVYWYQQGPGQDPQFLISFYEKMQSDKGSIPDRFSAQQFSDYHSELNMSSLELGDSALYFCASSWSGAETQYFGPGTRLLVL.

The chain uses TRBV5-4 and TRBJ1-2; a weak D match, TRBD1 (5 bases). CDR3 length: 16 amino acids. Looked up from germline, CDR1 is SGHNT and CDR2 is YYREEE (reference sequence). Deletions cut 4 bases from V and 7 bases from J, with 23 bases between. The CDR3 is CASSPKRGPTLGGYTF. The CDR3 nucleotides are TGTGCCAGCAGCCCGAAACGGGGACCAACCCTCGGTGGCTACACCTTC. Full variable domain (remainder filled in from reference TRBV5-4 and TRBJ1-2): ETGVTQSPTHLIKTRGQQVTLRCSSQSGHNTVSWYQQALGQGPQFIFQYYREEENGRGNFPPRFSGLQFPNYSSELNVNALELDDSALYLCASSPKRGPTLGGYTFGSGTRLTVV.

In nucleotides, the CDR3 is TGTGCCAGCAGCTTGCAGGGTGGGTACAATGAGCAGTTCTTC. Amino acids: CASSLQGGYNEQFF. The chain uses TRBV5-8 and TRBJ2-1; D perhaps matches TRBD1 (5 bases). This CDR3 has 14 amino acids. Germline lookup yields CDR1 SGHTS and CDR2 YDEGEE. V gave up 1 base and J gave up 4 bases, with 9 bases separating them.

V is TRBV7-3 and J is TRBJ2-3; no firm D call. In germline, CDR1 is SGHTA, CDR2 FQGTGA. This CDR3 comprises 16 residues. The V end was cut by 2 bases, the J end by 0 bases, with 12 bases between. The CDR3 DNA reads as TGTGCCAGCAGCTTAGGGGTGGGCCCCAGCACAGATACGCAGTATTTT. It specifies CASSLGVGPSTDTQYF.

This clone was counted a single time. The chain couples TRBV27 to TRBJ2-7, with 7 bases identical to TRBD1. J gave up 4 bases and V 2 bases, and 5 bases lay outside the gene matches. The length of the CDR3 is 14 residues. The germline V gene has CDR1 MNHEY and CDR2 SMNVEV (reference sequence). As DNA, the CDR3 is TGTGCCAGCAGTTTACAAGGGGGCATATACGAGCAGTACTTC. Encoded protein: CASSLQGGIYEQYF.

The chain joins TRBV7-9 to TRBJ1-2; 7 bases fit TRBD1. J lost 0 bases, V lost 6 bases, and 7 bases had no gene match. CDR3 length: 15 amino acids. Germline lookup yields CDR1 SEHNR and CDR2 FQNEAQ (reference sequence). In nucleotides, the CDR3 is TGTGCCAGCAGATCAAAGGGGGCGGCTAACTATGGCTACACCTTC. Protein product: CASRSKGAANYGYTF.

V and J are TRBV11-1 and TRBJ2-7; TRBD1 matches 8 bases. The CDR3 sequence is 15 residues long. Germline CDR1 and CDR2: SGHAT and FQDESV (reference sequence). J lost 5 bases, V lost 0 bases, and 6 bases had no gene match. The CDR3 DNA reads as TGTGCCAGCAGCTTAGCCAGGGGGCTTCCCAACGAGCAGTACTTC. As protein: CASSLARGLPNEQYF.

The V call is TRBV18, the J call TRBJ2-1; TRBD2 matches at 9 bases. V lost 3 bases to trimming and J lost 8 bases; unmatched junction nucleotides: 8. CDR3 size: 15 residues. CDR1 KGHSH and CDR2 LQKENI come from the germline V gene. Here the CDR3 reads CASSPGTSSSDEQFF. The CDR3 region has the DNA TGTGCCAGCTCACCCGGGACTAGCTCATCAGATGAGCAGTTCTTC. Drawing the rest from reference TRBV18 and TRBJ2-1, the complete variable domain is NAGVMQNPRHLVRRRGQEARLRCSPMKGHSHVYWYRQLPEEGLKFMVYLQKENIIDESGMPKERFSAEFPKEGPSILRIQQVVRGDSAAYFCASSPGTSSSDEQFFGPGTRLTVL.

This chain uses TRBV21-1 with TRBJ2-2; TRBD2, the table's D call, was not compared with the DNA. TRBV21-1 is a recognized pseudogene. CDR3 length equals 15 residues. CDR3 nucleotides: TGTGCCAGCAGGAGGCGGGGGCGCGACACCGGGGAGCTGTTTTTT. It is translated as CASRRRGRDTGELFF.

The rearrangement uses TRBV9 and TRBJ1-2; 8 bases map to TRBD1. The CDR3 is 15 residues long. The J segment lost 10 bases and the V segment lost 3 bases, leaving 14 bases of the junction unmatched. Per the germline V gene, CDR1 is SGDLS and CDR2 is YYNGEE. DNA for the CDR3: TGTGCCAGCAGCGCCTCTGACAGGGGAGAAAGAGACTACACCTTC. The encoded protein is CASSASDRGERDYTF.

V usage is TRBV5-6 and J usage is TRBJ2-1, with D possibly TRBD2 on 6 matching bases. The CDR3 is made up of 13 amino acids. V lost 4 bases and J lost 13, with 18 bases in between. Germline-derived CDR1 and CDR2 are SGHDT and YYEEEE. As DNA, the CDR3 is TGTGCCAGCAGCCGATTCCAGGCCGGGAGTCAGTTCTTC. This encodes CASSRFQAGSQFF. Variable domain in full (rest from reference TRBV5-6 and TRBJ2-1): DAGVTQSPTHLIKTRGQQVTLRCSPKSGHDTVSWYQQALGQGPQFIFQYYEEEERQRGNFPDRFSGHQFPNYSSELNVNALLLGDSALYLCASSRFQAGSQFFGPGTRLTVL.